This paragraph covers one T cell receptor beta chain sequence. Germline CDR1 LNHDA, CDR2 SQIVND (reference sequence). V lost 5 bases, J lost 1 base, and 7 bases stayed unmatched. The CDR3 spans 15 residues. This specimen comes from a study of blood T cell repertoires in COVID-19. Across 20 to 25 US areas, participants ranged in age from 18 to 89 years. The table came from immunoSEQ multiplex PCR; TCRdb's copy has only in-frame clones and leaves some out. The data contain about 350,000 clones, about 88% of them singletons. The sequenced sample was PBMCs or T cells enriched from blood (not recorded which). The chain couples TRBV19 to TRBJ1-2; 7 nucleotides match TRBD1. This clonotype was obtained from a woman younger than 45 who had been exposed to COVID-19. The chain's CDR3 is CASSPRWTGNYGYTF. For the CDR3, the DNA is TGTGCCAGTAGTCCCCGGTGGACAGGTAACTATGGCTACACCTTC.